The clone carrying this T cell receptor (beta chain) was seen a few times. Its antigen is not identified. Generated by immunoSEQ multiplex PCR, the TCRdb table keeps only in-frame clones and is missing some. The sample includes 66,000 or so clones, more than 70% seen only once; the top ten take less than 0.6%. The source of the sample is a study of OX40 agonist ivuxolimab in advanced cancers. General study points: On average, a greater number of expanded clones characterised CD8+ T cells relative to CD4+. Dosing at 0.1 to 3.0 mg/kg was accompanied by clonal expansion of CD4+ and CD8+ blood T cells by week 6. Which antigen the expanded peripheral T cells recognized is unknown.

Trimming took 6 bases from V and 5 from J, leaving 16 bases between them. CDR3 size: 14 residues. CDR1 and CDR2 from the germline V gene are SNHLY and FYNNEI. Source: CD4+ or CD8+ T cells sorted from blood, taken in a trial of the OX40 agonist ivuxolimab. The sequence came from an adult with an advanced solid tumor such as melanoma, head and neck, liver or kidney cancer. This chain uses TRBV2 with TRBJ2-5, with D possibly being TRBD2 (6 bases). DNA of the CDR3: TGTGCCAGCAGCATGGCGCGGAGGGTGGAGACCCAGTACTTC. Translated: CASSMARRVETQYF.